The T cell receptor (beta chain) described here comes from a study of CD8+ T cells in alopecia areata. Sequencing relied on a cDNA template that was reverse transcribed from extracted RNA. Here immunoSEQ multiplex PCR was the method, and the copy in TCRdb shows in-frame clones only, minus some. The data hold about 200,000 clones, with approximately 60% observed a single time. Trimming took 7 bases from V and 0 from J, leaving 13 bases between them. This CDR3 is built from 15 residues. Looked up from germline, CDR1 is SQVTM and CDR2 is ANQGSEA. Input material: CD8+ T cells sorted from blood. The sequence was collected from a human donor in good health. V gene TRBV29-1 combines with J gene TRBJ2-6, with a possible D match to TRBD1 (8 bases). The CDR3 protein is CSATGGGSGANVLTF. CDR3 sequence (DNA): TGCAGCGCTACAGGGGGGGGCTCTGGGGCCAACGTCCTGACTTTC.